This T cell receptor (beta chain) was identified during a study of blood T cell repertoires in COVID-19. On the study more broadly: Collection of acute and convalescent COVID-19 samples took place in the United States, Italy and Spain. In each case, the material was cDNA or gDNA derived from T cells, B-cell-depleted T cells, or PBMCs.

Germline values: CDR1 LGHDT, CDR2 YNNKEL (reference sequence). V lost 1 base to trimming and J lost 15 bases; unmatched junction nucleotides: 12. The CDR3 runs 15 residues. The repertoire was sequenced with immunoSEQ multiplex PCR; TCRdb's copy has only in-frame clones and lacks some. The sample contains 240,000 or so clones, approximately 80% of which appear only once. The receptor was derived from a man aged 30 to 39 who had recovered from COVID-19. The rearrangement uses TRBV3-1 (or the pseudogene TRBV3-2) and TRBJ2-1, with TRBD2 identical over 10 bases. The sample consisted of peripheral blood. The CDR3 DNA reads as TGTGCCAGCAGCCAAGTTTCTAGCGGGGGACAAAGACTGTTCTTC. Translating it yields CASSQVSSGGQRLFF.